This TCR beta chain was captured by sequencing in a study of blood T cell repertoires in COVID-19. This CDR3 contains 15 residues. The V gene lost 6 bases and the J gene lost 4 bases, with 16 bases spanning the gap. Looked up from germline, CDR1 is LNHDA and CDR2 is SQIVND (reference sequence). The assay was immunoSEQ multiplex PCR, and TCRdb's table has in-frame clones only and misses some. The sample records 200,000 to 250,000 clones, 70% to 90% being singletons. Sequenced material: PBMCs or T cells enriched from blood (not recorded which). The genes are TRBV19 and TRBJ1-3; D uncertain. The source of this sequence is a man aged 25 to 40 with acute COVID-19. CDR3 residues: CASSKFVGGGNTIYF. Written as DNA, the CDR3 is TGTGCCAGTAGCAAATTTGTTGGTGGCGGAAACACCATATATTTT.